This record looks at one TCR beta chain sequence and its context. No antigen is known for it. Sequencing was performed with immunoSEQ multiplex PCR; in TCRdb, only in-frame clones are kept and a portion is missing. Altogether about 22,000 clones are present, 80% to 85% being singletons, with the ten largest covering roughly 4.1%. This sample was taken from a study of T cells in narcolepsy. In the study overall: Healthy controls were enrolled alongside patients with narcolepsy type 1 or type 2.

Findings and limits, study-wide: Healthy controls reportedly lacked the autoreactive clonotypes serially found in patients' blood. In some patient and control memory CD4+ samples, autoreactive clones were absent. Autoreactive HCRT-specific and TRIB2-specific clonotypes were marked in same-patient CSF-versus-blood CD4+ comparisons.

CDR3 length: 15 amino acids. CDR1 and CDR2 from the germline V gene are MGHRA and YSYEKL. Sequencing input: memory (CD45RA-) CD4+ T cells from blood. The V and J genes are TRBV4-1 and TRBJ2-5; D may be TRBD2 (5 bases). The J call may be in error: the DNA end matches TRBJ2-7 better. This sequence originates from a human donor in good health. The CDR3 DNA reads as TGCGCCAGCAGCCGAGAAGAGGGTGGGGTCTACGAGCAGTACTTC. Translated, it gives CASSREEGGVYEQYF.